What follows describes a single T cell receptor (beta chain). The entry originates in a study of blood T cell repertoires in COVID-19. At the level of the study: COVID-19 samples collected from the United States, Italy and Spain covered acute and convalescent phases. Sample material is recorded as cDNA or gDNA derived from T cells, B-cell-depleted T cells, or PBMCs.

With V trimmed by 4 bases and J by 4 bases, 11 bases remained unmatched. This CDR3 is 16 amino acids long. Germline V CDR1 and CDR2: KGHSH, LQKENI. In the original analysis: By means of reference gene primer amplification, nucleated cell counts were estimated. The table came from immunoSEQ multiplex PCR; TCRdb's copy has only in-frame clones and leaves some out. V, J and clone size were drawn from that table, and D and trimming were deduced from the DNA. The repertoire holds 200,000 to 250,000 clones, under 90% seen once, with 4.5% to 6% in the top ten. Sequencing was carried out using peripheral blood. The sequence was obtained from a woman in her fifties or sixties who had recovered from COVID-19. The V gene is TRBV18, the J gene TRBJ1-2, with 8 bases matching TRBD1. CDR3 region: CASSLSRGRFSYGYTF. The CDR3, as DNA: TGTGCCAGCTCACTATCCAGGGGGCGATTCTCCTATGGCTACACCTTC.